Sequencing of this T cell receptor (beta chain) was carried out in a study of response to subunit inactivated influenza vaccine. In its sample, this clonotype was seen a few times. As yet, its antigen is unknown. Study outcomes and limitations: After each seasonal influenza vaccination, few new T cells are recruited, the authors suggested.

One entry per CDR3 protein, called by TCRdb with MiXCR from the RT-PCR reads. The table lists a few hundred thousand distinct CDR3 sequences, approximately 14% of them singletons, with 11% in the top ten. Trimming stripped 0 bases from V and 4 bases from J, with 9 bases between. Germline V gene lookup returns CDR1 SGHDT and CDR2 YYEEEE. CDR3 length: 14 residues. This TCR came from a man over 45 who received an inactivated influenza vaccine. This material consisted of PBMCs from blood, taken about 11 days after vaccination. This sequence joins TRBV5-6 and TRBJ2-3; D may match TRBD1 or TRBD2 (5 bases each). DNA for the CDR3: TGTGCCAGCAGCTTGGCCCGGGGCTCAGATACGCAGTATTTT. Protein sequence: CASSLARGSDTQYF.